The 14 T cell receptor beta chains given below trace back to one sample, sequenced in a study of T-cell memory formation after mild COVID-19. TCRdb recomputed calls from the 5' RACE reads with MiXCR, one row per CDR3 protein. This sample has about 88,000 distinct CDR3 sequences, with around a quarter found just once. The specimen was PBMCs or a T cell subset sorted from them (not recorded which). The receptors were gathered from a man younger than 35 who had mild COVID-19 (a few samples of this study predate the infection). Cell type and time point are not known.

V usage is TRBV13 and J usage is TRBJ2-6; TRBD1 aligns across 10 bases. The germline CDR1 and CDR2 sequences are PRHDT and FYEKMQ (reference sequence). J lost 0 bases, V lost 5 bases, and 10 bases had no gene match. This CDR3 contains 19 residues. DNA for the CDR3: TGTGCCAGCAGCCAAACCCGGGACAGGGGTGGCTCTGGGGCCAACGTCCTGACTTTC. Protein sequence: CASSQTRDRGGSGANVLTF.

This chain uses TRBV7-9 with TRBJ1-5, with TRBD1 matching 9 bases. The CDR3 covers 18 residues. Germline CDR1 is SEHNR and CDR2 is FQNEAQ (reference sequence). The V gene end was trimmed by 5 bases and the J gene end by 2 bases; junction bases not matched to a gene: 13. The CDR3 here is CASSAENSGTGRNQPQHF. CDR3 sequence (DNA): TGTGCCAGCAGCGCCGAAAACTCCGGGACAGGGCGCAATCAGCCCCAGCATTTT.

The CDR3 nucleotides are TGCGCCAGCAGTCGAGACAGCCTGTCCCGGTTTCATGGCTACACCTTC. Translated: CASSRDSLSRFHGYTF. V usage is TRBV10-2 and J usage is TRBJ1-2; D is perhaps TRBD1 (5 bases). V lost 5 bases and J 6 bases, leaving 22 bases between the germline ends. CDR3 length: 16 residues. Germline values: CDR1 WSHSY, CDR2 SAAADI.

This clonotype was seen only a few times. The chain recombines TRBV4-1 with TRBJ1-5; the D gene is possibly TRBD1 (5 bases). The CDR3 has 13 residues. The germline V gene has CDR1 MGHRA and CDR2 YSYEKL. V gave up 7 bases and J gave up 10 bases, with 17 bases separating them. CDR3 amino acids: CASNLGHRIPQHF. The CDR3 nucleotides are TGCGCCAGCAACCTGGGCCACAGGATTCCCCAGCATTTT.

The sample holds a few counts of this clonotype. The V gene is TRBV28, the J gene TRBJ2-1, with D possibly TRBD2 on 5 matching bases. The V end lost 5 bases, the J end lost 10 bases, and 9 bases lay between the germline ends. Germline values: CDR1 MDHEN, CDR2 SYDVKM. This CDR3 has 11 residues. The CDR3 DNA is TGTGCCAGCAGTCCTCGACTAGAGCAGTTCTTC. As protein: CASSPRLEQFF.

The CDR3 DNA is TGTGCCAGCAGTTTATCCGGATACGATCAGCCCCAGCATTTT. Its translation: CASSLSGYDQPQHF. J is TRBJ1-5 and V is TRBV28; D call uncertain. V was clipped by 1 base and J by 5 bases, with 9 bases between them. The CDR3 covers 14 residues. The germline V gene encodes CDR1 MDHEN and CDR2 SYDVKM.

In this sample, this clonotype turned up a few times. It is unclear where the CDR3 begins or ends on the DNA, so no DNA is shown, and the CDR3 is as TCRdb lists it. V and J are TRBV12-3 or TRBV12-4 and TRBJ2-1. Termini included, the CDR3 measures 14 amino acids. CDR3: CASSILGIHNEQFF.

At least ten counts were recorded for this clonotype. V gene TRBV6-1 combines with J gene TRBJ2-7; D is unresolved. Germline-derived CDR1 and CDR2 are MNHNS and SASEGT. The V and J ends lost 1 base and 6 bases respectively, with 10 bases between them. CDR3 length: 13 amino acids. The CDR3, as DNA: TGTGCCAGCAGTGAAGGGGCAGTCCTCGAGCAGTACGTC. Its translation is CASSEGAVLEQYV.

This chain uses TRBV4-1 with TRBJ1-1, with D hard to call. The CDR3 is made up of 15 amino acids. Per the germline V gene, CDR1 is MGHRA and CDR2 is YSYEKL. Trimming took off 1 base at V and 5 bases at J, with 14 bases between the two ends. The DNA for the CDR3 is TGCGCCAGCAGCCAAGCACGATTGGAGCAGACTGAAGCTTTCTTT. Translated, it gives CASSQARLEQTEAFF.

This clonotype appeared once. J is TRBJ1-1 and V is TRBV27; D gene ambiguous. V lost 4 bases to trimming and J lost 0 bases, with 6 bases between them. The germline gives CDR1 MNHEY, CDR2 SMNVEV (reference sequence). The CDR3 sequence is 13 residues long. The CDR3 nucleotides read TGTGCCAGCAGTTGGAGCATGAACACTGAAGCTTTCTTT. Translated, it gives CASSWSMNTEAFF.

The chain recombines TRBV4-1 with TRBJ1-6; D gene ambiguous. V lost 8 bases, J lost 4 bases, and 6 bases lay in between. Germline V gene lookup returns CDR1 MGHRA and CDR2 YSYEKL. This CDR3 comprises 12 residues. CDR3 loop: CASGSYNSPLHF. The CDR3 DNA reads TGCGCCAGCGGAAGTTATAATTCACCCCTCCACTTT.

The chain employs TRBV25-1 and TRBJ2-1; tentatively, D is TRBD2 (6 bases). This CDR3 contains 12 residues. The V gene lost 8 bases and the J gene lost 9 bases, with 14 bases spanning the gap. CDR1 is MGHDK and CDR2 is SYGVNS in the germline V gene. The CDR3 nucleotides read TGTGCCAGCTGCGGGGTTACGGGTGAGCAGTTCTTC. It translates to CASCGVTGEQFF.

The chain recombines TRBV10-3 with TRBJ2-3, with a weak D call TRBD2 (5 bases). CDR1 is ENHRY and CDR2 is SYGVKD in the germline V gene. V was clipped by 10 bases and J by 0 bases, with 11 bases between them. CDR3 length equals 13 residues. This CDR3 is CATLAYSTDTQYF. The CDR3 DNA reads TGTGCCACGCTAGCATATAGCACAGATACGCAGTATTTT.

Only a few counts were recorded for this clonotype. This chain links TRBV20-1 with TRBJ2-3; possible D gene TRBD2, 5 bases. CDR3 length: 12 residues. In germline, CDR1 is DFQATT, CDR2 SNEGSKA (reference sequence). Trimming removed 0 bases from V and 6 bases from J, with 7 bases in between. CDR3 residues: CSARDPGDTQYF. For the CDR3, the DNA is TGCAGTGCTAGAGATCCGGGGGATACGCAGTATTTT.